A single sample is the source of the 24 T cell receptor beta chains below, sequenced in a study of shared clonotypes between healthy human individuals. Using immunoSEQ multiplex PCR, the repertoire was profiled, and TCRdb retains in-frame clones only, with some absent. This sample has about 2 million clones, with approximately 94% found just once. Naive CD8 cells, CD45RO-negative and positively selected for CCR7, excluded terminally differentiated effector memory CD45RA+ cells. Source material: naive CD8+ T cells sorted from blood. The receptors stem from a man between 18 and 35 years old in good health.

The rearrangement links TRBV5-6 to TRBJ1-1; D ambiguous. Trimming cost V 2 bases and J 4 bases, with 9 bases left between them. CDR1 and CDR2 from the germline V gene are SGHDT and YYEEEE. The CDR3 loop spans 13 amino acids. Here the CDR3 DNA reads TGTGCCAGCAGCTTTGTTTGGAGCACTGAAGCTTTCTTT. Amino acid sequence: CASSFVWSTEAFF.

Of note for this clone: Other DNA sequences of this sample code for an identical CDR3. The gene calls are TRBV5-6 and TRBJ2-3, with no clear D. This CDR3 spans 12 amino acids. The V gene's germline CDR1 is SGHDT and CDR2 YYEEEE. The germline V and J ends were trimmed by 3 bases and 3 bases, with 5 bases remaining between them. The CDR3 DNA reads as TGTGCCAGCAGCTCTGGGACAGATACGCAGTATTTT. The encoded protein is CASSSGTDTQYF.

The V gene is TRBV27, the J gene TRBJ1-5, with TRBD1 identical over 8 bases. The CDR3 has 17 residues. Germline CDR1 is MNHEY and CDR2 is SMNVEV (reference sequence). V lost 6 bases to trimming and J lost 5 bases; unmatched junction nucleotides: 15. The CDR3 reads CASSSPPTGGADQPQHF. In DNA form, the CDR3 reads TGTGCCAGCAGCAGCCCCCCTACAGGGGGAGCGGATCAGCCCCAGCATTTT.

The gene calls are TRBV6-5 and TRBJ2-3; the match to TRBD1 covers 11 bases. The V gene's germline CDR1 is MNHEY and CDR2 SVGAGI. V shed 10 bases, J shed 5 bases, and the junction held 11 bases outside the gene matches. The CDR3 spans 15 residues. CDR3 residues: CATHPGTGGVDTQYF. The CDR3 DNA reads TGTGCCACTCATCCCGGGACAGGGGGAGTAGATACGCAGTATTTT.

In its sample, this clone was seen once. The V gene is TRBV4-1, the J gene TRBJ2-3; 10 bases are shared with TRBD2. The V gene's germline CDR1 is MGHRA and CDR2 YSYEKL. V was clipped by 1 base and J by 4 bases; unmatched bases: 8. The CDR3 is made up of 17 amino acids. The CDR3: CASSQGWSSGSADTQYF. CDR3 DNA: TGCGCCAGCAGCCAAGGTTGGTCTAGCGGGAGCGCAGATACGCAGTATTTT.

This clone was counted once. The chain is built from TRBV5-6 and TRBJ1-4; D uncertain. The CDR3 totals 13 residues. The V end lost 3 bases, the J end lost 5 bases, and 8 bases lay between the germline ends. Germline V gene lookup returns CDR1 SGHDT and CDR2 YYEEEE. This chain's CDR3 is CASSWAINEKLFF. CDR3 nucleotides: TGTGCCAGCAGCTGGGCCATCAATGAAAAACTGTTTTTT.

CDR3 protein: CASSLRLLTDTQYF. DNA of the CDR3: TGTGCCAGCAGTTTACGGCTGCTCACAGATACGCAGTATTTT. The rearrangement uses TRBV28 and TRBJ2-3; D is ambiguous. CDR1 and CDR2 (germline): MDHEN, SYDVKM. Deletions cut 2 bases from V and 2 bases from J, with 8 bases between. This CDR3 has 14 residues. Full variable domain (outside the CDR3, taken from reference TRBV28 and TRBJ2-3): DVKVTQSSRYLVKRTGEKVFLECVQDMDHENMFWYRQDPGLGLRLIYFSYDVKMKEKGDIPEGYSVSREKKERFSLILESASTNQTSMYLCASSLRLLTDTQYFGPGTRLTVL.

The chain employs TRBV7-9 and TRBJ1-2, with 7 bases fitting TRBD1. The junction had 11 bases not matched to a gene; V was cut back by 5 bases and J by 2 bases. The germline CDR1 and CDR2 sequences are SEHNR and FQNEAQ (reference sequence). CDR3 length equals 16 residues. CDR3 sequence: CASSNPGEQGNYGYTF. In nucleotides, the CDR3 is TGTGCCAGCAGCAATCCGGGGGAACAGGGGAACTATGGCTACACCTTC.

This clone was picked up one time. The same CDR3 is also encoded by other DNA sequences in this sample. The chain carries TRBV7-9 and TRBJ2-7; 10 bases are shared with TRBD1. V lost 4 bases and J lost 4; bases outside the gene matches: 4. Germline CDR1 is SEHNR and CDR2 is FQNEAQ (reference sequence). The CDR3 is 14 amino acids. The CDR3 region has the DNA TGTGCCAGCAGCTCCCGGGACAGGGGATACGAGCAGTACTTC. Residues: CASSSRDRGYEQYF.

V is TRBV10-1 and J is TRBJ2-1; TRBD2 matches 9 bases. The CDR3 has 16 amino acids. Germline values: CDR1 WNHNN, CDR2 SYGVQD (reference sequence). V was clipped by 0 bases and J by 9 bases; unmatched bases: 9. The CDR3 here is CASSESFSGRNGEQFF. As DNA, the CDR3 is TGCGCCAGCAGTGAGTCTTTCAGCGGGAGGAACGGTGAGCAGTTCTTC.

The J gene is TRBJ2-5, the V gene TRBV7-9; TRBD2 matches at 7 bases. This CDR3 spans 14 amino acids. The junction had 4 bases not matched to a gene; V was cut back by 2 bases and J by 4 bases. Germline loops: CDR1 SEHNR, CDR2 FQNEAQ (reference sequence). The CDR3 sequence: CASSLLASGETQYF. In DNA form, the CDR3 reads TGTGCCAGCAGCTTATTGGCTAGCGGAGAGACCCAGTACTTC.

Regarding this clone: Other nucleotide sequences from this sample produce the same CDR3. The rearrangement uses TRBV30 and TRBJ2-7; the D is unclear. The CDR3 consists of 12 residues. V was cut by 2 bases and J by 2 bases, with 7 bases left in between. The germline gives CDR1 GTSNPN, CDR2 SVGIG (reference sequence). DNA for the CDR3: TGTGCCTGGAGTATAGGGACCTACGAGCAGTACTTC. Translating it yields CAWSIGTYEQYF.

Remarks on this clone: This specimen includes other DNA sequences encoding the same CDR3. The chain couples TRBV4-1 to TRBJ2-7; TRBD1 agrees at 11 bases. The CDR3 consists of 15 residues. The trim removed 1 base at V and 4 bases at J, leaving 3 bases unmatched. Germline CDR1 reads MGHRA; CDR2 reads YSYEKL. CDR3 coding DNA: TGCGCCAGCAGCCAAGGGACAGGGGGCACTTACGAGCAGTACTTC. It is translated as CASSQGTGGTYEQYF.

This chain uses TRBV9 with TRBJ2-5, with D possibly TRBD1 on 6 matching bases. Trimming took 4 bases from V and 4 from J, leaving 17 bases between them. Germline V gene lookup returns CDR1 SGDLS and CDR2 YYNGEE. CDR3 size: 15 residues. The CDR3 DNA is TGTGCCAGCAGCAGGTCAAGGGGGAGTCGAGAGACCCAGTACTTC. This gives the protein CASSRSRGSRETQYF.

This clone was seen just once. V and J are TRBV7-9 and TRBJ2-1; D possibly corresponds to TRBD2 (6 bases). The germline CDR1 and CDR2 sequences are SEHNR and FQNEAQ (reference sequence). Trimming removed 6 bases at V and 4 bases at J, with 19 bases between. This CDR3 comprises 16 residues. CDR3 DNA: TGTGCCAGCAGTGGGTCTATGGGTGGGGGGTACAATGAGCAGTTCTTC. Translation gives CASSGSMGGGYNEQFF.

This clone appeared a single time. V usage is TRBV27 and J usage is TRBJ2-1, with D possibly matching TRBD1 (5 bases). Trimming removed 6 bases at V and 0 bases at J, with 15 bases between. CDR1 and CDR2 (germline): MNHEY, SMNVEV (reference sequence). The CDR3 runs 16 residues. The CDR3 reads CASRILDTASYNEQFF. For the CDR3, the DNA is TGTGCCAGCAGGATTTTGGACACGGCCTCCTACAATGAGCAGTTCTTC.

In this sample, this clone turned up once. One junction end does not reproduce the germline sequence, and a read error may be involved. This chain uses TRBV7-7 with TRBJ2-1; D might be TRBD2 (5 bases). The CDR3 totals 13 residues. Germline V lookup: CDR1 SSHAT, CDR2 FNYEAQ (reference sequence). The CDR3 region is CASSLGSYNEQFF. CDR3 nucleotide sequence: TGTGCTAGCAGCTTAGGGAGTTATAATGAGCAGTTCTTC.

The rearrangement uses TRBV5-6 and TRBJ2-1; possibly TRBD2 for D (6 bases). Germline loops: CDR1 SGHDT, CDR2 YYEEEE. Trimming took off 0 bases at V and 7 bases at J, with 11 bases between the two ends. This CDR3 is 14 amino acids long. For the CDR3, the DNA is TGTGCCAGCAGCTTGGTTGGAGGGCTAAATGAGCAGTTCTTC. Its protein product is CASSLVGGLNEQFF. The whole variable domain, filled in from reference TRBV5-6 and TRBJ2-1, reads DAGVTQSPTHLIKTRGQQVTLRCSPKSGHDTVSWYQQALGQGPQFIFQYYEEEERQRGNFPDRFSGHQFPNYSSELNVNALLLGDSALYLCASSLVGGLNEQFFGPGTRLTVL.

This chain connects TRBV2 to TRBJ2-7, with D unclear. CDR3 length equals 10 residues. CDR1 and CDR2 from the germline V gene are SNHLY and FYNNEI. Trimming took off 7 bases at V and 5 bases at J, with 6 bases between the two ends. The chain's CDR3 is CASTANEQYF. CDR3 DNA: TGTGCCAGCACGGCCAACGAGCAGTACTTC.

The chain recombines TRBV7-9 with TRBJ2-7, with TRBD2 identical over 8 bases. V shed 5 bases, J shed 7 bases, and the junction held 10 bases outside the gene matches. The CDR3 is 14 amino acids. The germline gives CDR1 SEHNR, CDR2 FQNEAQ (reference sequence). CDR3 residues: CASSTGLAAKEQYF. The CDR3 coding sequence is TGTGCCAGCAGCACTGGACTAGCCGCCAAGGAGCAGTACTTC.

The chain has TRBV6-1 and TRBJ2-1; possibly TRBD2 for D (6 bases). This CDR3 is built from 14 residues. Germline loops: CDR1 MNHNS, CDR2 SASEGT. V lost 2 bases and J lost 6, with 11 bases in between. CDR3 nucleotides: TGTGCCAGCAGTGAACCCGCGGGGTCCAATGAGCAGTTCTTC. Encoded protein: CASSEPAGSNEQFF.

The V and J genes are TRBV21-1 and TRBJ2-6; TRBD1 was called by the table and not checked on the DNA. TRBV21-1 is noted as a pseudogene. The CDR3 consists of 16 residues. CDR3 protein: CASSKTARSGANVLTF. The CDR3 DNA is TGTGCCAGCAGCAAAACAGCTCGCTCTGGGGCCAACGTCCTGACTTTC.

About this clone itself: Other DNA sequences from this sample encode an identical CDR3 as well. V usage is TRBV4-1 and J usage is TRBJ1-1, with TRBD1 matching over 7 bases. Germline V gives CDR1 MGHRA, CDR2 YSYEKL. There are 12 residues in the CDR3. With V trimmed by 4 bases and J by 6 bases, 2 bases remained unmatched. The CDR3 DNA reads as TGCGCCAGCAGCCCAGGGGGTTCTGAAGCTTTCTTT. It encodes CASSPGGSEAFF.

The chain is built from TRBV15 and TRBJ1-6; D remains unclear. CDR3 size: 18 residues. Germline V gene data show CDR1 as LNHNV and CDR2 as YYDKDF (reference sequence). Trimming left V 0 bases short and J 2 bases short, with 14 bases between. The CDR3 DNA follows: TGTGCCACCAGCAGAGATTGGCAGCCTAATCCCTATAATTCACCCCTCCACTTT. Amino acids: CATSRDWQPNPYNSPLHF. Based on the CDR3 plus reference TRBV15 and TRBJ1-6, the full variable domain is DAMVIQNPRYQVTQFGKPVTLSCSQTLNHNVMYWYQQKSSQAPKLLFHYYDKDFNNEADTPDNFQSRRPNTSFCFLDIRSPGLGDTAMYLCATSRDWQPNPYNSPLHFGNGTRLTVT.